Included here is one T cell receptor (beta chain) sequence, with context. Its antigen is as yet unknown. The data derive from a study of cytomegalovirus exposure and HLA in healthy donors. Whole-study findings and limits: In a later analysis, most CMV-associated TCR beta chains appeared HLA-restricted. The likely explanation for a cluster of highly shared sequence variants was sequencing artifact.

Primers for the PCR totalled 60 Vbeta and 13 Jbeta. Assay used: immunoSEQ multiplex PCR; TCRdb lists only in-frame clones, some missing. Seen in this sample are 100,000 to 150,000 clones; the ten most common clones hold approximately 1.7%. From germline, CDR1 is MDHEN and CDR2 SYDVKM. The CDR3 runs 14 residues. V shed 3 bases and J shed 2 bases, with 10 bases lying between them. The sequenced sample consisted of PBMCs. The clonotype comes from a woman between 40 and 50 years old in good health and CMV-seropositive. The chain combines TRBV28 with TRBJ2-5; D gene ambiguous. The CDR3 bases are TGTGCCAGCAGTTTGACACTGACACAAGAGACCCAGTACTTC. As protein: CASSLTLTQETQYF.